A single sample gave rise to the 30 T cell receptor beta chains below, sequenced in a study of Ad26.COV2.S vaccination and SARS-CoV-2 variants. Measured with immunoSEQ multiplex PCR; TCRdb has only the in-frame clones, and not every one. The data show about 350,000 clones, with around 90% seen just once and 6.4% held by the top ten. Treatment in this sample: around 19 received Ad26.COV2.S at low or high dose, single or two shots; 5 received placebo; per-sample allocation not given. Repertoires come from day 63 after the first vaccine or placebo injection. The material was peripheral blood, obtained in a trial of Ad26.COV2.S vaccine versus placebo. The receptors originated from a person between 18 and 65 years old who received the Ad26.COV2.S COVID-19 vaccine or a placebo.

The rearrangement links TRBV12-5 to TRBJ1-1, with no clear D. This CDR3 has 12 residues. Between the trimmed V and J ends, which lost 1 base and 12 bases, there was a span of 12 bases. The germline gives CDR1 LGHNT, CDR2 FRNRAP. The DNA of the CDR3 is TGTGCTAGTGGTTTGGATATGGCTCGGTCTTTCTTT. Residues: CASGLDMARSFF.

The DNA of the CDR3 is TGTGCCAGCACCAGACAGAGGCAAGAGACCCAGTACTTC. This translates into CASTRQRQETQYF. The V call is TRBV6-5, the J call TRBJ2-5; a weak D match, TRBD1 (5 bases). The CDR3 extends over 13 amino acids. The germline gives CDR1 MNHEY, CDR2 SVGAGI. Trimming removed 7 bases from V and 2 bases from J, with 11 bases in between.

The chain combines TRBV6-2 or TRBV6-3 with TRBJ1-2; 8 bases are shared with TRBD1. Germline V gives CDR1 MNHEY, CDR2 SVGEGT. CDR3 length: 17 amino acids. V gave up 4 bases and J gave up 4 bases; unmatched junction bases: 14. In nucleotides, the CDR3 is TGTGCCAGCAGTTCCGGGACAGGACTACCTTTAGTCTATGGCTACACCTTC. Residues: CASSSGTGLPLVYGYTF.

CDR3 residues: CASSSRGLNYGYTF. For the CDR3, the DNA is TGTGCCAGCAGCTCTCGGGGATTGAACTATGGCTACACCTTC. The chain uses TRBV7-3 and TRBJ1-2; D call uncertain. CDR1 and CDR2 from the germline V gene are SGHTA and FQGTGA. The CDR3 loop spans 14 amino acids. V was pared by 4 bases and J by 2 bases, with 11 bases between.

This chain uses TRBV3-1 (or the pseudogene TRBV3-2) with TRBJ1-5; the D is unclear. Per the germline V gene, CDR1 is LGHDT and CDR2 is YNNKEL (reference sequence). CDR3 length: 16 residues. Trimming cost V 0 bases and J 6 bases, with 15 bases left between them. For the CDR3, the DNA is TGTGCCAGCAGCCAAGATCGGTGGGGAGTCGGTCAGCCCCAGCATTTT. Its translation is CASSQDRWGVGQPQHF.

The rearrangement joins TRBV3-1 (or the pseudogene TRBV3-2) to TRBJ1-6; 11 bases fit TRBD1. CDR1 is LGHDT and CDR2 is YNNKEL in the germline V gene (reference sequence). The CDR3 sequence is 17 residues long. V shed 4 bases, J shed 2 bases, and the junction held 4 bases outside the gene matches. CDR3 nucleotides: TGTGCCAGCAGCCGGCGGACAGGGGGCGCCTATAATTCACCCCTCCACTTT. This translates into CASSRRTGGAYNSPLHF.

The rearrangement uses TRBV7-2 and TRBJ1-6; TRBD1 agrees at 9 bases. The CDR3 extends over 16 amino acids. The V and J ends lost 5 bases and 9 bases, in that order; junction bases with no gene match: 11. Germline CDR1 reads SGHTA; CDR2 reads FQGNSA. The CDR3 here is CASSAAGTGWTSPLHF. The DNA of the CDR3 is TGTGCCAGCAGCGCCGCCGGGACAGGGTGGACTTCACCCCTCCACTTT.

The genes are TRBV18 and TRBJ2-7; D is tentatively TRBD1 or TRBD2 (5 bases each). V lost 3 bases and J 4 bases, leaving 13 bases between the germline ends. Germline V gene sequence: CDR1 KGHSH, CDR2 LQKENI. The CDR3 contains 14 residues. DNA of the CDR3: TGTGCCAGCTCACCTCCCGGGACGGGATACGAGCAGTACTTC. This codes for CASSPPGTGYEQYF.

This rearrangement joins TRBV19 to TRBJ2-3; 7 bases are shared with TRBD1. The CDR3 runs to 15 residues. The junction had 10 bases not matched to a gene; V was cut back by 7 bases and J by 3 bases. CDR1 LNHDA and CDR2 SQIVND come from the germline V gene (reference sequence). The DNA for the CDR3 is TGTGCCAGTAAACTCCGACAGGGAGAAACAGATACGCAGTATTTT. Translated, it gives CASKLRQGETDTQYF.

The chain has TRBV7-2 and TRBJ1-4; no reliable D call. Trimming removed 5 bases from V and 8 bases from J, with 15 bases in between. The CDR3 runs 14 residues. The germline gives CDR1 SGHTA, CDR2 FQGNSA. The CDR3 loop is CASSKTGIMEKLFF. The CDR3 DNA sequence: TGTGCCAGCAGCAAGACGGGGATTATGGAAAAACTGTTTTTT. Based on the CDR3 plus reference TRBV7-2 and TRBJ1-4, the full variable domain is GAGVSQSPSNKVTEKGKDVELRCDPISGHTALYWYRQSLGQGLEFLIYFQGNSAPDKSGLPSDRFSAERTGGSVSTLTIQRTQQEDSAVYLCASSKTGIMEKLFFGSGTQLSVL.

This clone was counted once. This chain connects TRBV19 to TRBJ1-2; D call uncertain. Trimming left V 5 bases short and J 6 bases short, with 10 bases between. This CDR3 region has 12 residues. Germline V gene data show CDR1 as LNHDA and CDR2 as SQIVND (reference sequence). The chain's CDR3 is CASSVTGNGYTF. The CDR3 DNA is TGTGCCAGTAGTGTAACGGGGAATGGCTACACCTTC. The full variable domain, with the rest looked up from reference TRBV19 and TRBJ1-2, is DGGITQSPKYLFRKEGQNVTLSCEQNLNHDAMYWYRQDPGQGLRLIYYSQIVNDFQKGDIAEGYSVSREKKESFPLTVTSAQKNPTAFYLCASSVTGNGYTFGSGTRLTVV.

The table lists this clone with many counts. The junction departs from germline at one end; a sequencing error may be responsible. CDR3 loop: CATSSGVEGNQPQHF. CDR3 bases: TGTGCCACCAGTTCAGGAGTTGAGGGCAATCAGCCCCAGCATTTT. The chain carries TRBV6-6 and TRBJ1-5, with D unclear. Germline V gene lookup returns CDR1 MNHNY and CDR2 SVGAGI (reference sequence). This CDR3 is built from 15 residues.

Points on this clone: This CDR3 is also generated by other DNA sequences in the sample. DNA of the CDR3: TGTGCCAGCAGCTCAAGGGGGGGCTCTGATACGCAGTATTTT. The encoded protein is CASSSRGGSDTQYF. The J gene is TRBJ2-3, the V gene TRBV11-3, with D possibly matching TRBD2 (7 bases). Germline CDR1 reads SGHNT; CDR2 reads YENEEA. The CDR3 has 14 amino acids. The V end lost 4 bases, the J end lost 6 bases, and 14 bases lay between the germline ends. Full variable domain (remainder filled in from reference TRBV11-3 and TRBJ2-3): EAGVVQSPRYKIIEKKQPVAFWCNPISGHNTLYWYLQNLGQGPELLIRYENEEAVDDSQLPKDRFSAERLKGVDSTLKIQPAELGDSAVYLCASSSRGGSDTQYFGPGTRLTVL.

The chain carries TRBV15 and TRBJ2-3; 9 positions agree with TRBD1. The germline CDR1 and CDR2 sequences are LNHNV and YYDKDF (reference sequence). The CDR3 is made up of 17 amino acids. V dropped 3 bases and J dropped 4; count of bases not matched to a gene: 11. The CDR3 bases are TGTGCCACCAGCAGGCGCTCCGGGACAGGGATGCCAGATACGCAGTATTTT. Its protein product is CATSRRSGTGMPDTQYF. The full variable domain, completed using reference TRBV15 and TRBJ2-3, is DAMVIQNPRYQVTQFGKPVTLSCSQTLNHNVMYWYQQKSSQAPKLLFHYYDKDFNNEADTPDNFQSRRPNTSFCFLDIRSPGLGDTAMYLCATSRRSGTGMPDTQYFGPGTRLTVL.

This clone was detected only a few times. This sequence joins TRBV29-1 and TRBJ2-7; D uncertain. Per the germline V gene, CDR1 is SQVTM and CDR2 is ANQGSEA. The CDR3 loop spans 12 amino acids. V was trimmed by 4 bases and J by 2 bases, leaving 9 bases between them. Written as DNA, the CDR3 is TGCAGCGTTGTGGCCAGAACCTACGAGCAGTACTTC. Encoded protein: CSVVARTYEQYF.

The rearrangement joins TRBV19 to TRBJ1-1; D is possibly TRBD1 (6 bases). Per germline, CDR1 LNHDA and CDR2 SQIVND (reference sequence). CDR3 size: 18 residues. Between the trimmed V and J ends, which lost 0 bases and 1 base, there was a span of 18 bases. The CDR3, as DNA: TGTGCCAGTAGTATAGATCTCCCAATGGGGACAACGAACACTGAAGCTTTCTTT. Amino acid sequence: CASSIDLPMGTTNTEAFF.

This sequence joins TRBV28 and TRBJ2-7; D perhaps matches TRBD1 (6 bases). V lost 4 bases and J lost 3, with 13 bases in between. The V gene's germline CDR1 is MDHEN and CDR2 SYDVKM. The CDR3 runs 14 residues. For the CDR3, the DNA is TGTGCCAGCAGTTCCCAGACAGGTAGCTACGAGCAGTACTTC. Translation gives CASSSQTGSYEQYF.

J is TRBJ1-5 and V is TRBV19; 9 bases fit TRBD1. V shed 3 bases, J shed 4 bases, and the junction held 10 bases outside the gene matches. This CDR3 contains 17 residues. In germline, CDR1 is LNHDA, CDR2 SQIVND (reference sequence). CDR3 in DNA: TGTGCCAGTAGTATCCCCCCGGGACAGGGAGCGAATCAGCCCCAGCATTTT. Translation gives CASSIPPGQGANQPQHF.

In its sample, this clone was seen once. J is TRBJ2-6 and V is TRBV2, with a weak D call TRBD2 (6 bases). The CDR3 has 18 amino acids. CDR1 SNHLY and CDR2 FYNNEI come from the germline V gene. Trimming took 0 bases from V and 4 from J, leaving 16 bases between them. CDR3 region: CASSEALRRVSGANVLTF. The CDR3, as DNA: TGTGCCAGCAGTGAAGCGCTTCGGAGGGTCTCCGGGGCCAACGTCCTGACTTTC.

The chain carries TRBV19 and TRBJ1-5; the D gene is possibly TRBD1 (5 bases). Germline CDR1 and CDR2: LNHDA and SQIVND (reference sequence). With 5 bases removed from V and 5 bases from J, the gap between germline ends came to 16 bases. The CDR3 length is 15 residues. The CDR3 protein is CASSSEGRMHQPQHF. The DNA of the CDR3 is TGTGCCAGTAGTTCTGAGGGGCGAATGCATCAGCCCCAGCATTTT.

V and J are TRBV7-3 and TRBJ2-5, with 8 bases that match TRBD2. The CDR3 runs to 16 residues. From germline, CDR1 is SGHTA and CDR2 FQGTGA. V trimming: 1 base; J trimming: 4 bases; junction bases outside the gene matches: 8. In DNA form, the CDR3 reads TGTGCCAGCAGCTTAAACAGCGGGGGAGGTGGAGAGACCCAGTACTTC. Amino acid sequence: CASSLNSGGGGETQYF.

The sample holds one count of this clone. The rearrangement uses TRBV7-9 and TRBJ1-2; no clear D gene. V was pared by 5 bases and J by 3 bases, with 13 bases between. The length of the CDR3 is 14 residues. From germline, CDR1 is SEHNR and CDR2 FQNEAQ (reference sequence). In DNA, the CDR3 is TGTGCCAGCAGCGGCCAGGAGGAGTACTATGGCTACACCTTC. This gives the protein CASSGQEEYYGYTF.

This clone showed up just a few times. The rearrangement links TRBV7-9 to TRBJ2-7; the D gene is possibly TRBD2 (5 bases). The CDR3 sequence is 13 residues long. From germline, CDR1 is SEHNR and CDR2 FQNEAQ (reference sequence). V dropped 1 base and J dropped 5 bases, with 9 bases sitting between them. CDR3 loop: CASSLGGFDEQYF. In nucleotides, the CDR3 is TGTGCCAGCAGCTTAGGAGGGTTTGACGAGCAGTACTTC.

The genes are TRBV19 and TRBJ2-7; 9 positions match TRBD1. The CDR3 spans 15 residues. With V trimmed by 9 bases and J by 6 bases, 15 bases remained unmatched. Germline V gene data show CDR1 as LNHDA and CDR2 as SQIVND (reference sequence). The CDR3 is CARPVWDRADREQYF. CDR3 bases: TGTGCCAGGCCGGTCTGGGACAGGGCAGATCGCGAGCAGTACTTC.

Concerning this clone: The same CDR3 is also encoded by other DNA sequences in this sample. This chain joins TRBV30 and TRBJ1-1; D may be TRBD1 (5 bases). This CDR3 region has 14 residues. V was shortened by 2 bases and J by 0 bases, with 10 bases between the two germline ends. The germline gives CDR1 GTSNPN, CDR2 SVGIG (reference sequence). The CDR3, as DNA: TGTGCCTGGAGTCCTGGACACCTGAACACTGAAGCTTTCTTT. The encoded protein is CAWSPGHLNTEAFF.

The chain joins TRBV12-5 to TRBJ1-2; D ambiguous. V was clipped by 6 bases and J by 5 bases, with 13 bases between them. Germline assignment: CDR1 LGHNT and CDR2 FRNRAP. The CDR3 covers 13 residues. The CDR3 spells CASGSRREYGYTF. As DNA, the CDR3 is TGTGCTAGTGGATCCCGGCGGGAGTATGGCTACACCTTC.

This clone was seen once. The V call is TRBV9, the J call TRBJ2-7; 8 nucleotides agree with TRBD1. J was trimmed by 6 bases and V by 3 bases; bases with no gene match: 8. There are 14 residues in the CDR3. The germline gives CDR1 SGDLS, CDR2 YYNGEE. The DNA of the CDR3 is TGTGCCAGCAGCGCTCGGACAGGGCAAGGCGAGCAGTACTTC. Amino acid sequence: CASSARTGQGEQYF.

This clone appeared a single time. The chain links TRBV6-2 or TRBV6-3 to TRBJ1-6; D perhaps matches TRBD1 (5 bases). CDR1 and CDR2 (germline): MNHEY, SVGEGT. The CDR3 has 16 residues. Trimming took 2 bases from V and 10 from J, leaving 18 bases between them. CDR3 in amino acids: CASSYPGGRVESPLHF. CDR3 DNA: TGTGCCAGCAGTTACCCCGGCGGCAGGGTAGAATCACCCCTCCACTTT.

In this sample, this clone turned up once. The chain links TRBV5-1 to TRBJ2-5; D is possibly TRBD1 or TRBD2 (5 bases each). V lost 5 bases and J lost 3, with 5 bases in between. CDR3 length: 11 amino acids. CDR1 and CDR2 from the germline V gene are SGHRS and YFSETQ. CDR3 nucleotides: TGCGCCAGCAGGGGGGAAGAGACCCAGTACTTC. Its protein product is CASRGEETQYF. The full variable domain, its missing parts supplied by reference TRBV5-1 and TRBJ2-5, is KAGVTQTPRYLIKTRGQQVTLSCSPISGHRSVSWYQQTPGQGLQFLFEYFSETQRNKGNFPGRFSGRQFSNSRSEMNVSTLELGDSALYLCASRGEETQYFGPGTRLLVL.

This chain links TRBV25-1 with TRBJ1-1, with a weak D call TRBD1 (5 bases). CDR3 length: 16 residues. Trimming removed 3 bases at V and 1 base at J, with 15 bases between. Germline V CDR1 and CDR2: MGHDK, SYGVNS. The CDR3 here is CASSDRNIGANTEAFF. The DNA for the CDR3 is TGTGCCAGCAGTGATCGGAATATAGGGGCGAACACTGAAGCTTTCTTT.